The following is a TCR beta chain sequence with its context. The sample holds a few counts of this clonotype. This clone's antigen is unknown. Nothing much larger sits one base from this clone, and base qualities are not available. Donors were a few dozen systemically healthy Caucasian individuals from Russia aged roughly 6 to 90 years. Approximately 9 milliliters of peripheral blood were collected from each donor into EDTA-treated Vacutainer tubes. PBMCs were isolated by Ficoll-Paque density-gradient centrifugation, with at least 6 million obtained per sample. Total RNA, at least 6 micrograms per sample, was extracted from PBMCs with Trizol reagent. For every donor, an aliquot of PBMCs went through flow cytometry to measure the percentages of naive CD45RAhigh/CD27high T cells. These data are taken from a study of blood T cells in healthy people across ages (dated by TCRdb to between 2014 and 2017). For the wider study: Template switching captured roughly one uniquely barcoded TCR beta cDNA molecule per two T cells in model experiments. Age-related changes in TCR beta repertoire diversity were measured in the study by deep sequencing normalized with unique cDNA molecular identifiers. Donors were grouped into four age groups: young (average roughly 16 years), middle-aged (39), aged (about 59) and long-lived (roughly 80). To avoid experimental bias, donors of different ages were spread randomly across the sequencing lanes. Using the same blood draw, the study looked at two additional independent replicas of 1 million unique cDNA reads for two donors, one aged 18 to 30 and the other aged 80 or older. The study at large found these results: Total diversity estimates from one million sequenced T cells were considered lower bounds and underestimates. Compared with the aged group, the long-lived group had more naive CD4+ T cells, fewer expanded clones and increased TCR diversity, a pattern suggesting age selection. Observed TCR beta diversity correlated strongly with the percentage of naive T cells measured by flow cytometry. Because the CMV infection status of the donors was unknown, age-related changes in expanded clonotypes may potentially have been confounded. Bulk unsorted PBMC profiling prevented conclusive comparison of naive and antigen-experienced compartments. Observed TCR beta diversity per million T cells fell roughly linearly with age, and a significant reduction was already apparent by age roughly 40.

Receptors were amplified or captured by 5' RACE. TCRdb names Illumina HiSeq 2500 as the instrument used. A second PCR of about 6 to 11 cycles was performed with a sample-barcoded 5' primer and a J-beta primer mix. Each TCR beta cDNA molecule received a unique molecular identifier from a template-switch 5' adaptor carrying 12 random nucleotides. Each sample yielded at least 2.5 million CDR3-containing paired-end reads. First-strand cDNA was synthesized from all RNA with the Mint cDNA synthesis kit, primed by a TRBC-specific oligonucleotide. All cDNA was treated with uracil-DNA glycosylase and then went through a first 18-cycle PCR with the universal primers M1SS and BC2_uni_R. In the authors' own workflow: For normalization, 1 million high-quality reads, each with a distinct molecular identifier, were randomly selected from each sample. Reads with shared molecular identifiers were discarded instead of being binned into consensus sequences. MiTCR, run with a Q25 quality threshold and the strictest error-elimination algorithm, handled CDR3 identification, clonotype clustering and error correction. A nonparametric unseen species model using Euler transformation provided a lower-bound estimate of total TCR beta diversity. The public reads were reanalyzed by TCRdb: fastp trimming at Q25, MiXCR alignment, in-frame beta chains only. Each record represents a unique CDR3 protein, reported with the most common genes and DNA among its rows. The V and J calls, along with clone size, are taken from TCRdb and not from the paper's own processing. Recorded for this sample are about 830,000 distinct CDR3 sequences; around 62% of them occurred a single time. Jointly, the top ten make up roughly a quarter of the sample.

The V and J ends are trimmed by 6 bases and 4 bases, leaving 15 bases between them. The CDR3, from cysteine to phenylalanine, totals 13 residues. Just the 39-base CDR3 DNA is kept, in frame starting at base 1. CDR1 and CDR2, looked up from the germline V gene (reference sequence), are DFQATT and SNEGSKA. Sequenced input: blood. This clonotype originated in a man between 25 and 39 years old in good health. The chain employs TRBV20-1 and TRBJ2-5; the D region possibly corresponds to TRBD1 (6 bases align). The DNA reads TGCAGTGCGGACAGCGGAGTCCGAGAGACCCAGTACTTC. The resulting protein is CSADSGVRETQYF.